This TCR beta chain was recovered during a study of early T cells in non-severe SARS-CoV-2 infection. This clonotype was counted at least ten times. The V and J ends lost 0 bases and 10 bases, in that order; junction bases with no gene match: 0. This CDR3 is 12 amino acids long. The germline CDR1 and CDR2 sequences are MNHEY and SMNVEV (reference sequence). MiXCR, run by TCRdb on the 5' RACE reads, gives a single entry per CDR3 protein. The sample records tens of thousands of distinct CDR3 sequences, about 6% being singletons. The chain has TRBV27 and TRBJ2-1; 7 bases align to TRBD2. The clonotype was recovered from an adult who was a healthcare worker with PCR-confirmed SARS-CoV-2 infection or an uninfected control (not recorded which). The sequenced sample was whole blood, obtained at baseline. Here the CDR3 DNA reads TGTGCCAGCAGTTTATCGGGGGGGGAGCAGTTCTTC. This encodes CASSLSGGEQFF.